This T cell receptor beta chain was found in a study of shared clonotypes between healthy human individuals. Produced via immunoSEQ multiplex PCR; TCRdb's table is partial and in-frame only. The table includes about 1.9 million clones, 93% detected once. General study results and limits: All-four-donor shared clonotypes had higher generation probabilities than non-shared clonotypes did. Estimated richness was generally greater in naive than memory subsets.

About this clone itself: The antigen is undetermined.

V dropped 4 bases and J dropped 5; count of bases not matched to a gene: 7. The CDR3 covers 15 residues. The V gene's germline CDR1 is LNHNV and CDR2 YYDKDF (reference sequence). Terminally differentiated effector memory CD45RA+ cells were left out of the naive CD8 fraction, which was CD45RO-negative and positively selected for CCR7. The gene calls are TRBV15 and TRBJ2-7, with 11 bases fitting TRBD2. The source material was naive CD8+ T cells from PBMCs. The origin of this receptor is a man between 18 and 35 years old in good health. Some clones in this sample may be carry-over from other donors' samples. The CDR3 loop reads CATSITSGSMDEQYF. DNA for the CDR3: TGTGCCACCAGCATAACTAGCGGGAGCATGGACGAGCAGTACTTC. The complete variable domain, with remaining parts taken from reference TRBV15 and TRBJ2-7, reads DAMVIQNPRYQVTQFGKPVTLSCSQTLNHNVMYWYQQKSSQAPKLLFHYYDKDFNNEADTPDNFQSRRPNTSFCFLDIRSPGLGDTAMYLCATSITSGSMDEQYFGPGTRLTVT.